What follows are 7 T cell receptor beta chains derived from one specimen sequenced in a study of T cell changes during pregnancy in multiple sclerosis (dated by TCRdb to between 2017 and 2020). Receptors were amplified or captured by the immunoSEQ multiplex PCR assay. The clones in this table, taken by TCRdb from immuneACCESS, are in-frame only. Not every clone is retained; where verified, under half of the shortfall comes from an unresolved V gene, and the cause of the rest is unknown. In all, the sample holds roughly 80,000 clones, and roughly 93% of those were seen once. Roughly 2.5% of the sample comes from the top ten. Sequenced material: peripheral blood, taken in the second trimester of pregnancy. The source is a female donor with multiple sclerosis, enrolled in a pregnancy study.

J is TRBJ1-1 and V is TRBV5-1; 7 nucleotides line up with TRBD1. From germline, CDR1 is SGHRS and CDR2 YFSETQ. The CDR3 totals 14 residues. Germline trimming cut 3 bases from V and 0 bases from J; bases unmatched to any gene: 2. This CDR3 reads CASSWTGMNTEAFF. The DNA of the CDR3 is TGCGCCAGCAGCTGGACAGGCATGAACACTGAAGCTTTCTTT. Drawing the rest from reference TRBV5-1 and TRBJ1-1, the complete variable domain is KAGVTQTPRYLIKTRGQQVTLSCSPISGHRSVSWYQQTPGQGLQFLFEYFSETQRNKGNFPGRFSGRQFSNSRSEMNVSTLELGDSALYLCASSWTGMNTEAFFGQGTRLTVV.

The rearrangement joins TRBV6-6 to TRBJ1-6, with a weak D call TRBD1 (6 bases). The germline V gene has CDR1 MNHNY and CDR2 SVGAGI (reference sequence). The CDR3 is made up of 15 amino acids. Trimming cost V 6 bases and J 4 bases, with 13 bases left between them. The CDR3 is CASSPKGQYNSPLHF. DNA of the CDR3: TGTGCCAGCAGCCCGAAAGGACAGTATAATTCACCCCTCCACTTT.

Here the CDR3 DNA reads TGCGCCAGCAGCCTATGGACAGGGCCGCAAGACACCATATATTTT. Translated, it gives CASSLWTGPQDTIYF. The V call is TRBV5-1, the J call TRBJ1-3; 8 bases fit TRBD1. V shed 4 bases and J 8 bases; nucleotides not matched to a gene: 11. Looked up from germline, CDR1 is SGHRS and CDR2 is YFSETQ. The CDR3 length is 15 residues.

The chain combines TRBV27 with TRBJ2-7; TRBD2 matches 9 bases. The CDR3 length is 14 residues. Germline V gene lookup returns CDR1 MNHEY and CDR2 SMNVEV (reference sequence). Trimming removed 5 bases from V and 1 base from J; junction bases left unmatched: 3. The CDR3 is CASSPLAGSYEQYF. The CDR3 DNA reads as TGTGCCAGCAGTCCCCTAGCGGGGTCCTACGAGCAGTACTTC.

V and J are TRBV27 and TRBJ2-2; TRBD2 matches 9 bases. Germline CDR1 is MNHEY and CDR2 is SMNVEV (reference sequence). The CDR3 is made up of 18 amino acids. V was clipped by 2 bases and J by 6 bases; unmatched bases: 13. The CDR3 sequence is CASSLRLVAGAGAGELFF. The DNA of the CDR3 is TGTGCCAGCAGTTTACGCTTGGTAGCGGGGGCGGGGGCCGGGGAGCTGTTTTTT.

The rearrangement uses TRBV9 and TRBJ1-1; 9 bases line up with TRBD1. There are 14 residues in the CDR3. CDR1 SGDLS and CDR2 YYNGEE come from the germline V gene. V gave up 3 bases and J gave up 4 bases; unmatched junction bases: 4. CDR3 sequence (DNA): TGTGCCAGCAGCGAATCACAGGGGGCCACTGAAGCTTTCTTT. Translated: CASSESQGATEAFF.

The rearrangement links TRBV6-4 to TRBJ2-6, with no clear D. The CDR3 is 15 residues long. V was shortened by 0 bases and J by 0 bases, with 3 bases between the two germline ends. Germline V gene sequence: CDR1 MRHNA, CDR2 SNTAGT. CDR3 coding DNA: TGTGCCAGCAGTGACTCGAGCTCTGGGGCCAACGTCCTGACTTTC. Its protein product is CASSDSSSGANVLTF.